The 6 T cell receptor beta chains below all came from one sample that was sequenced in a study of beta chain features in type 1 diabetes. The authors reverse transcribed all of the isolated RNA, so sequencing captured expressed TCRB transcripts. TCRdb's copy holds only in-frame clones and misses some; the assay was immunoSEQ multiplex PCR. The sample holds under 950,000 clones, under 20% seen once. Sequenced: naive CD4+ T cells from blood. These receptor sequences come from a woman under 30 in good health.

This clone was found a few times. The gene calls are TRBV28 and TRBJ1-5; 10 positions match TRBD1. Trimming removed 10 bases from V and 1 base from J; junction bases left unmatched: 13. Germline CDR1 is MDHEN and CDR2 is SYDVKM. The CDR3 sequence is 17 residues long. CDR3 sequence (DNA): TGTGCCACCCTCAGGACAGGGGGTTTTATAAGCAATCAGCCCCAGCATTTT. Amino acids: CATLRTGGFISNQPQHF.

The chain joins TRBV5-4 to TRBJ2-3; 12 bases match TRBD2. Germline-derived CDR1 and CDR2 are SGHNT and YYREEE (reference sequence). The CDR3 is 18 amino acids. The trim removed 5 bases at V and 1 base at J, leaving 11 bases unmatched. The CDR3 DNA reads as TGTGCCAGCAGGTCCGGGACTAGCGGGTCCCCTGGCACAGATACGCAGTATTTT. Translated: CASRSGTSGSPGTDTQYF.

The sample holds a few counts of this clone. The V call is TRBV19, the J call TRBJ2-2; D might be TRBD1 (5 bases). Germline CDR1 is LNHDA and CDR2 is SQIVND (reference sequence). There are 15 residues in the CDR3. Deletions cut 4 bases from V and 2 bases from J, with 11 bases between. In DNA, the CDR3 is TGTGCCAGTAGTAGCGGTAGGGGCAACACCGGGGAGCTGTTTTTT. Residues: CASSSGRGNTGELFF.

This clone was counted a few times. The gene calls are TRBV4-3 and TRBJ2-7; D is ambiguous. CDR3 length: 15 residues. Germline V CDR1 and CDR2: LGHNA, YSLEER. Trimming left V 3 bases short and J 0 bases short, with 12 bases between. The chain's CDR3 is CASSQAAFSSYEQYF. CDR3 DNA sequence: TGCGCCAGCAGCCAGGCGGCCTTTTCCTCCTACGAGCAGTACTTC.

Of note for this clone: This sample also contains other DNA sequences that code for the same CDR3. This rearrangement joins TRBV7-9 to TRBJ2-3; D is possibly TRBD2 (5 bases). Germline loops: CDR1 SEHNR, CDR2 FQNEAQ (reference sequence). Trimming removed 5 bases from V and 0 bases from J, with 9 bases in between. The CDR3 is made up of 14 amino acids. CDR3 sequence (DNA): TGTGCCAGCAGCCCCTCGGGGAGCACAGATACGCAGTATTTT. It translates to CASSPSGSTDTQYF.

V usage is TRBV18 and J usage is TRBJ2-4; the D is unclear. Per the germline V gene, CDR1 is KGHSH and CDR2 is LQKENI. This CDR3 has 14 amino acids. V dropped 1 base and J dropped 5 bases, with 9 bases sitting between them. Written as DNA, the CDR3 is TGTGCCAGCTCACCACGACGGCTCGAAAACATTCAGTACTTC. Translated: CASSPRRLENIQYF.